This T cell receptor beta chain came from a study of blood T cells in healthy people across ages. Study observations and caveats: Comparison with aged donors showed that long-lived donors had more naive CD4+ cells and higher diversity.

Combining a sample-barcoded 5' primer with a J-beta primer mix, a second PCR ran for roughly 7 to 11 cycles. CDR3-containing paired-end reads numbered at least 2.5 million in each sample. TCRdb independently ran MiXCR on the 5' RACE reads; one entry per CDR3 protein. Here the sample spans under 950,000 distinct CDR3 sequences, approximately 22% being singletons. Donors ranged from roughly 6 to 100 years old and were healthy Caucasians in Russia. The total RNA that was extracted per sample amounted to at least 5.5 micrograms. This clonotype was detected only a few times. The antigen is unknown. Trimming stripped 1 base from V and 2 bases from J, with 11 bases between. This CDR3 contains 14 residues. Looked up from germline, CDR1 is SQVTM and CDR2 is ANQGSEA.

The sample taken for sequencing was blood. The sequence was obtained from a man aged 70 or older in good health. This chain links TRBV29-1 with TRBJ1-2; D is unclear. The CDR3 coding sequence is TGCAGCGTTGAAGCTAAAGGATGGAACTATGGCTACACCTTC. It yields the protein CSVEAKGWNYGYTF.